This T cell receptor beta chain was captured by sequencing in a study of early T cells in non-severe SARS-CoV-2 infection. In the study overall: Sequencing was performed on bulk RNA from unsorted whole blood, leaving chains unpaired.

From germline, CDR1 is SGHDT and CDR2 YYEEEE. The CDR3 totals 12 residues. The V end lost 0 bases, the J end lost 6 bases, and 5 bases lay between the germline ends. Notes on the study in general: VDJdb matching skewed toward anti-spike CD8 responses, missing private and CD4 specificities.

Researchers attached unique molecular identifiers to individual cDNA molecules. In TCRdb, the 5' RACE reads were re-called with MiXCR into one record per CDR3 protein. The sample shows tens of thousands of distinct CDR3 sequences, more than 9% of them seen only once. Of note for this clonotype: Its cognate antigen is unknown.

The J gene is TRBJ2-3, the V gene TRBV5-6; no clear D. This TCR was sampled from an adult who was a healthcare worker with PCR-confirmed SARS-CoV-2 infection or an uninfected control (not recorded which). The material sequenced was whole blood. The CDR3 here is CASSLGMDTQYF. CDR3 DNA sequence: TGTGCCAGCAGCTTGGGGATGGATACGCAGTATTTT.